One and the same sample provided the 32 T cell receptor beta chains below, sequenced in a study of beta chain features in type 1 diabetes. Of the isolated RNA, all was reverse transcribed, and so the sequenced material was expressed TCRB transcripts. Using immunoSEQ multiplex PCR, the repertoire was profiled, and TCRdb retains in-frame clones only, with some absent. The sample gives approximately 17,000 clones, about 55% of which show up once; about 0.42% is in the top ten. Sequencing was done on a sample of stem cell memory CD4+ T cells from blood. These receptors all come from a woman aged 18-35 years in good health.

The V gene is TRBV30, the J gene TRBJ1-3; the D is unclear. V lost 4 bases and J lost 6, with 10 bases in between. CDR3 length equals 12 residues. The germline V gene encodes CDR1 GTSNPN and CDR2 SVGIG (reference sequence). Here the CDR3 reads CAWKRVANTIYF. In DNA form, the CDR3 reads TGTGCCTGGAAGAGGGTGGCAAACACCATATATTTT.

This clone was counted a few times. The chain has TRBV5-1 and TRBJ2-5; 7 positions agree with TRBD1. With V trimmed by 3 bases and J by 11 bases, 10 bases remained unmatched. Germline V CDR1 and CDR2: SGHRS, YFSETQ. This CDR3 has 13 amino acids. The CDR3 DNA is TGCGCCAGCAGCTCTGGACAGGATGATGAGCAGTACTTC. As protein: CASSSGQDDEQYF.

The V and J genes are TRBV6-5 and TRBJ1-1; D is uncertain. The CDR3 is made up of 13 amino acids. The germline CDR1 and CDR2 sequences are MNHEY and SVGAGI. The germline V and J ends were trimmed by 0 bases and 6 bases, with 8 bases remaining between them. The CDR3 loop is CASSYSGGPEAFF. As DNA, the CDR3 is TGTGCCAGCAGTTACTCGGGTGGGCCTGAAGCTTTCTTT.

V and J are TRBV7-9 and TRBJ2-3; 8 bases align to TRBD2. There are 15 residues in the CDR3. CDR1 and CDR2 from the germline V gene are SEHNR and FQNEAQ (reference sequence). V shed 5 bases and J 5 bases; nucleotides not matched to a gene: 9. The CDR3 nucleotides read TGTGCCAGCAGCCAAGTTAGCGGGATTGGAGATACGCAGTATTTT. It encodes CASSQVSGIGDTQYF.

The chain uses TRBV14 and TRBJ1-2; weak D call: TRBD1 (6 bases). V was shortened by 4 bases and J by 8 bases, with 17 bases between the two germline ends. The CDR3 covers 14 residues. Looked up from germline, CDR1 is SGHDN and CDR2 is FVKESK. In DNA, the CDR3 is TGTGCCAGCAGCCCAGGGGCCAGGGGTGAGGGCTACACCTTC. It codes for CASSPGARGEGYTF.

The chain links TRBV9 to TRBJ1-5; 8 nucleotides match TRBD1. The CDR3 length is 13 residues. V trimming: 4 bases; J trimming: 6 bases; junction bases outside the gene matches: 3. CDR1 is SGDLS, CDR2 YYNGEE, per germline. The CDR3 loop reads CASSQQGGQPQHF. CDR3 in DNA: TGTGCCAGCAGCCAACAGGGGGGTCAGCCCCAGCATTTT.

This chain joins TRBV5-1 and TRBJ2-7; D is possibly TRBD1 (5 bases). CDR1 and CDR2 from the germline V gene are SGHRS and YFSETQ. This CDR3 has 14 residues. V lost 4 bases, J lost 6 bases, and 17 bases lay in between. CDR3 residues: CASSGTGSLFEQYF. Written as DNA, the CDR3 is TGCGCCAGCAGCGGAACAGGATCCCTATTCGAGCAGTACTTC.

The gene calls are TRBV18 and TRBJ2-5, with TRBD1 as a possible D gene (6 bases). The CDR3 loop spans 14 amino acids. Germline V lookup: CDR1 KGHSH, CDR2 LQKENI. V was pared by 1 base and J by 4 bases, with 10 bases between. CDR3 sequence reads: CASSPLEGGETQYF. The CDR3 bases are TGTGCCAGCTCACCACTTGAAGGGGGAGAGACCCAGTACTTC.

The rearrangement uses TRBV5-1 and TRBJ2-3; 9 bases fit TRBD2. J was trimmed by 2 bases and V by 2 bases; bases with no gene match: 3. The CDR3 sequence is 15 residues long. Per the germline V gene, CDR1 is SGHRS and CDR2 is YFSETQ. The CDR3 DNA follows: TGCGCCAGCAGCTTCTTAGCGGGGGACACAGATACGCAGTATTTT. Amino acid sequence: CASSFLAGDTDTQYF.

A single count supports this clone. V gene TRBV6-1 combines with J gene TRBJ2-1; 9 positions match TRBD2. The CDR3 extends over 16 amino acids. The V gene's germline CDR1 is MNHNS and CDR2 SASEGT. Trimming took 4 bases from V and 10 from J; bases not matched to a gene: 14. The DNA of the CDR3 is TGTGCCAGCAGTGCCTATATAGCGGGAGTTCTGGGGGAGCAGTTCTTC. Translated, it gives CASSAYIAGVLGEQFF.

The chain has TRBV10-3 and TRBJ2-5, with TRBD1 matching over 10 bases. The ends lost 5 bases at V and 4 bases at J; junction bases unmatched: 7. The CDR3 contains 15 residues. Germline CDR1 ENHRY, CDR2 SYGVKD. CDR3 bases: TGTGCCATCAGTTCGACGACAGGGGGCACAGAGACCCAGTACTTC. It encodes CAISSTTGGTETQYF.

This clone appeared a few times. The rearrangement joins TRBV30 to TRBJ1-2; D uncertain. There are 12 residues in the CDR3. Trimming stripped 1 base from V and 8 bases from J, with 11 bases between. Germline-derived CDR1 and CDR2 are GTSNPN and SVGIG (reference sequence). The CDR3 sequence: CAWSDQERGYTF. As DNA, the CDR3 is TGTGCCTGGAGTGACCAAGAGAGGGGCTACACCTTC.

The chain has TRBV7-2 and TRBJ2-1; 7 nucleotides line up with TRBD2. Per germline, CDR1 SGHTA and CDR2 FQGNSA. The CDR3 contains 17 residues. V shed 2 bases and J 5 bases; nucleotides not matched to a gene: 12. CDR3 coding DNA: TGTGCCAGCAGCTTACGATTTGGGGCTAGCGGTAACAATGAGCAGTTCTTC. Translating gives CASSLRFGASGNNEQFF.

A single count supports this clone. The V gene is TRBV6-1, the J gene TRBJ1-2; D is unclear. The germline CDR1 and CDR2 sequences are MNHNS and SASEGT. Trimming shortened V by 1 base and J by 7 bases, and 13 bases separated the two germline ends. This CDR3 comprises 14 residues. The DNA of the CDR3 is TGTGCCAGCAGTGAAGTTTTTCGGGGAAGTGGCTACACCTTC. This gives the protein CASSEVFRGSGYTF.

This chain's CDR3 is CSGWTGGEQYF. The CDR3 DNA reads TGCAGCGGATGGACAGGGGGCGAGCAGTACTTC. J is TRBJ2-7 and V is TRBV29-1; 10 bases map to TRBD1. CDR3 size: 11 residues. Per germline, CDR1 SQVTM and CDR2 ANQGSEA. The J segment lost 6 bases and the V segment lost 7 bases, leaving 3 bases of the junction unmatched.

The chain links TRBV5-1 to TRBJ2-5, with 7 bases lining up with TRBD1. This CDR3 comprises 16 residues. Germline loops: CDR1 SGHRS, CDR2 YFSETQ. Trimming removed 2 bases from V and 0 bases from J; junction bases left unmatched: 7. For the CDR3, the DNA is TGCGCCAGCAGCTTCTCGAGGGGGCTGTACCAAGAGACCCAGTACTTC. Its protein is CASSFSRGLYQETQYF.

CDR3 nucleotides: TGTGCCAGCAGCGGGAGGGCCGCCTACAATGAGCAGTTCTTC. Its protein is CASSGRAAYNEQFF. This sequence joins TRBV7-9 and TRBJ2-1; TRBD2 matches 7 bases. The CDR3 has 14 residues. V shed 5 bases and J 2 bases; nucleotides not matched to a gene: 3. CDR1 and CDR2 from the germline V gene are SEHNR and FQNEAQ (reference sequence).

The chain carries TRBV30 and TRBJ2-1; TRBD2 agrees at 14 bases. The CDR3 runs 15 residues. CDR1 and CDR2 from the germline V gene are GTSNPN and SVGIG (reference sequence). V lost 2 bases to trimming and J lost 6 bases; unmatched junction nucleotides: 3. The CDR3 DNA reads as TGTGCCTGGAGTAGGGGGACTAGCGGGGGCAATGAGCAGTTCTTC. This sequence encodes CAWSRGTSGGNEQFF.

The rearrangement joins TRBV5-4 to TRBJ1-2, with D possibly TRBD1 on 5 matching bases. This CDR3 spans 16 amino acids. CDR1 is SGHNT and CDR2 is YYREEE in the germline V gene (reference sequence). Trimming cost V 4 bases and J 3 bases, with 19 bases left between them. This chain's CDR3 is CASSPGRGTADYGYTF. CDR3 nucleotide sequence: TGTGCCAGCAGCCCCGGTCGGGGGACGGCGGACTATGGCTACACCTTC.

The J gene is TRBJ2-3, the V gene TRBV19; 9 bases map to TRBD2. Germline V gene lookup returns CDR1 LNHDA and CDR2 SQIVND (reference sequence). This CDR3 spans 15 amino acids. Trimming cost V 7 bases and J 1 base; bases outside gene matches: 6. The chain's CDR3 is CASMVTSGRTDTQYF. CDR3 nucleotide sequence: TGTGCCAGTATGGTAACTAGCGGGCGCACAGATACGCAGTATTTT.

This CDR3 reads CASSQDRTDNSPLHF. As DNA, the CDR3 is TGCGCCAGCAGCCAAGATAGGACAGATAATTCACCCCTCCACTTT. J is TRBJ1-6 and V is TRBV4-3; weak D call: TRBD1 (6 bases). The CDR3 length is 15 residues. In germline, CDR1 is LGHNA, CDR2 YSLEER. The ends were cut back, 0 bases at V and 5 bases at J, with 8 bases in the middle.

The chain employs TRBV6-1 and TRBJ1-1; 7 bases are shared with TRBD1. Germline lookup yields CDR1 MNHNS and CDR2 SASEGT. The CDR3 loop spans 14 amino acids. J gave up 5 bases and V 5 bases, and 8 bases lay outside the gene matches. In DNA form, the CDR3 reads TGTGCCAGCAGTCGTGAGGGGGCTAGGACTGAAGCTTTCTTT. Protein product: CASSREGARTEAFF.

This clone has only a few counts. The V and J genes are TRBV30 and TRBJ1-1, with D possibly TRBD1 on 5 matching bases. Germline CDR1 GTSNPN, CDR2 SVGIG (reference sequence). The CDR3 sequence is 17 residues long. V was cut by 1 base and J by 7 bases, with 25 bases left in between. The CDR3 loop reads CAWSGRPGRTSDNEAFF. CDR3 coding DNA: TGTGCCTGGAGTGGTAGGCCCGGCAGGACGTCGGACAATGAAGCTTTCTTT.

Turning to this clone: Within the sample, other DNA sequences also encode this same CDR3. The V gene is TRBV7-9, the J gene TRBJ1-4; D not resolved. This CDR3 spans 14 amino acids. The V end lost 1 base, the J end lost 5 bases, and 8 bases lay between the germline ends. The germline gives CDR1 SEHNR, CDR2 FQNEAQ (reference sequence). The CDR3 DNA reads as TGTGCCAGCAGCTTAGGCCGAGAGAATGAAAAACTGTTTTTT. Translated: CASSLGRENEKLFF.

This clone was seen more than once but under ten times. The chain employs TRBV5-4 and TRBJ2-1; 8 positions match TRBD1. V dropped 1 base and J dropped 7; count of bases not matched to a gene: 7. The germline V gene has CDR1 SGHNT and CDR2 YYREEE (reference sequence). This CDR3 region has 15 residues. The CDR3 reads CASSLSGTGRNEQFF. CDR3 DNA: TGTGCCAGCAGCTTGTCTGGGACAGGCAGGAATGAGCAGTTCTTC.

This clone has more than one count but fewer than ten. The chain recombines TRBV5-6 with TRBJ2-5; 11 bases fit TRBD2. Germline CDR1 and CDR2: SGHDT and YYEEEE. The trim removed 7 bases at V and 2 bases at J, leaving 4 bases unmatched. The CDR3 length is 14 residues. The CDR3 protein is CASWTSGFQETQYF. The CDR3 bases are TGTGCCAGCTGGACTAGCGGGTTTCAAGAGACCCAGTACTTC.

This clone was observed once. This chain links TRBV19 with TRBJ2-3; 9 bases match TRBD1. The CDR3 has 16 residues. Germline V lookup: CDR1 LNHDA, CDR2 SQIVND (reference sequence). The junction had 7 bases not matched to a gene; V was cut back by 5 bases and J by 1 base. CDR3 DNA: TGTGCCAGTAGTTGGACCGGGACAGGGCGCACAGATACGCAGTATTTT. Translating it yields CASSWTGTGRTDTQYF.

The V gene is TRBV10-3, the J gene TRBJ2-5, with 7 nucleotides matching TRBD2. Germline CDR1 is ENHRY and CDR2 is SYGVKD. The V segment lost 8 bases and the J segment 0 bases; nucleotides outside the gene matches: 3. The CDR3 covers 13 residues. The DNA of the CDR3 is TGTGCCATCGGCCTAGCGGACCAAGAGACCCAGTACTTC. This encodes CAIGLADQETQYF.

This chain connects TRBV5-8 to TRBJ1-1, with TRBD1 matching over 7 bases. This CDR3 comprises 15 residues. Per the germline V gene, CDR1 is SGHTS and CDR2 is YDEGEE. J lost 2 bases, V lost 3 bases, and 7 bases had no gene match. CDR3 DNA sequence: TGTGCCAGCAGCTGGAACAGGGGCGGAAACACTGAAGCTTTCTTT. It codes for CASSWNRGGNTEAFF.

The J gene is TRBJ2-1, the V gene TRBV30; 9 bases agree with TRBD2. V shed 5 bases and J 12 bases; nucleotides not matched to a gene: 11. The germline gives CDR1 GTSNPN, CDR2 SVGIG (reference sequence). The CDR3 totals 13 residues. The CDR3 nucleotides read TGTGCCTGGGTAACGGCGGGAGGGACGGGGCAGTTCTTC. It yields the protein CAWVTAGGTGQFF.

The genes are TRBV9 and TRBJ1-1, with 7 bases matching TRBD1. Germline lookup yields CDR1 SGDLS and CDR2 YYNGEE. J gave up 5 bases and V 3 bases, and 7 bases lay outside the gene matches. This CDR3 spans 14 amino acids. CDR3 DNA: TGTGCCAGCAGCGCCCGACAGGGCAGGACTGAAGCTTTCTTT. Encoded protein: CASSARQGRTEAFF.

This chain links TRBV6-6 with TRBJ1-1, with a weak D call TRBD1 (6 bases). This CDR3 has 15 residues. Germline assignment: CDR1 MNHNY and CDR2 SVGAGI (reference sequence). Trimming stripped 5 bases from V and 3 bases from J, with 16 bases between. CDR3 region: CASSGEGKGDTEAFF. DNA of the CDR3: TGTGCCAGCAGTGGTGAGGGGAAGGGGGACACTGAAGCTTTCTTT.